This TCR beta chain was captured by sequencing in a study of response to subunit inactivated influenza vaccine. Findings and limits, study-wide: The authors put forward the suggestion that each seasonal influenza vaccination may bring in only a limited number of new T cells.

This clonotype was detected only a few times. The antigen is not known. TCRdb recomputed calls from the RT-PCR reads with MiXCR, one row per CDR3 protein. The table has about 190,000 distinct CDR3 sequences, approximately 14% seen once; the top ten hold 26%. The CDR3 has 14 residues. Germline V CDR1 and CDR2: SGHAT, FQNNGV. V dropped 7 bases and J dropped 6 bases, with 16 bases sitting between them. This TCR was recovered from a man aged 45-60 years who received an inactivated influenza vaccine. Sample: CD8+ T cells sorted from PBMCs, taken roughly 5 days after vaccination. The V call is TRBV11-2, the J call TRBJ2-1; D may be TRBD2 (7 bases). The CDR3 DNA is TGTGCCAGCACCCTGTCCGGGGGGCTCAATGAGCAGTTCTTC. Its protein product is CASTLSGGLNEQFF.